These 7 T cell receptor beta chains share one sample of origin, sequenced in a study of cytomegalovirus exposure and HLA in healthy donors. PCR employed 60 Vbeta and 13 Jbeta primers. TCRdb's table, derived via immunoSEQ multiplex PCR, lists solely in-frame clones and lacks some. The table for this sample gives some 110,000 clones. Sample: PBMCs. Every receptor here comes from a man aged 40-50 years in good health and CMV-seropositive.

This chain joins TRBV6-5 and TRBJ2-3; 8 positions agree with TRBD2. The trim removed 6 bases at V and 4 bases at J, leaving 9 bases unmatched. Germline loops: CDR1 MNHEY, CDR2 SVGAGI. The CDR3 extends over 15 amino acids. Here the CDR3 reads CASSLSGSRADTQYF. Written as DNA, the CDR3 is TGTGCCAGCAGCCTCAGCGGGAGCAGGGCAGATACGCAGTATTTT.

In nucleotides, the CDR3 is TGTGCCAGCAGCTCCGACCGCGACAGGAACACTGAAGCTTTCTTT. Protein sequence: CASSSDRDRNTEAFF. The chain links TRBV7-9 to TRBJ1-1; TRBD1 might be the D (5 bases). The germline V gene has CDR1 SEHNR and CDR2 FQNEAQ (reference sequence). The CDR3 runs 15 residues. V dropped 4 bases and J dropped 1 base, with 13 bases sitting between them.

This chain joins TRBV19 and TRBJ1-1; tentative D call: TRBD1 (5 bases). The CDR3 is made up of 14 amino acids. The V end lost 7 bases, the J end lost 5 bases, and 17 bases lay between the germline ends. Germline V lookup: CDR1 LNHDA, CDR2 SQIVND (reference sequence). CDR3 nucleotides: TGTGCCAGTACCTTGGGAGGGGCGGGTACTGAAGCTTTCTTT. This gives the protein CASTLGGAGTEAFF. The full variable domain, with the rest looked up from reference TRBV19 and TRBJ1-1, is DGGITQSPKYLFRKEGQNVTLSCEQNLNHDAMYWYRQDPGQGLRLIYYSQIVNDFQKGDIAEGYSVSREKKESFPLTVTSAQKNPTAFYLCASTLGGAGTEAFFGQGTRLTVV.

The chain uses TRBV11-2 and TRBJ2-5; D gene uncertain. Germline V lookup: CDR1 SGHAT, CDR2 FQNNGV. The CDR3 spans 14 residues. The V gene lost 5 bases and the J gene lost 5 bases, with 15 bases spanning the gap. The CDR3: CASSATSFGETQYF. The DNA for the CDR3 is TGTGCCAGCAGCGCGACAAGTTTTGGGGAGACCCAGTACTTC.

The J gene is TRBJ2-7, the V gene TRBV16, with TRBD1 as a possible D gene (6 bases). V lost 10 bases and J lost 2, with 15 bases in between. The CDR3 length is 13 residues. The germline gives CDR1 KGHSY, CDR2 FQNENV. The CDR3 nucleotides are TGTGCCACCCGAGGGGGTATACCCTACGAGCAGTACTTC. Its translation: CATRGGIPYEQYF.

The chain employs TRBV5-1 and TRBJ2-5; tentatively, D is TRBD1 (6 bases). Germline V CDR1 and CDR2: SGHRS, YFSETQ. The CDR3 is made up of 15 amino acids. The V gene lost 0 bases and the J gene lost 5 bases, with 14 bases spanning the gap. The CDR3 DNA sequence: TGCGCCAGCAGCTTGGGGCTAGTAAGGGGGGAGACCCAGTACTTC. The encoded protein is CASSLGLVRGETQYF.

The chain employs TRBV6-5 and TRBJ2-7; TRBD2 matches 7 bases. Germline CDR1 and CDR2: MNHEY and SVGAGI. The CDR3 is 14 amino acids. Unmatched junction bases numbered 11, after V lost 5 bases and J lost 7 bases. The CDR3 nucleotides are TGTGCCAGCAGTCCCCAGGGAATCGGGGGGGAGCAGTACTTC. Protein sequence: CASSPQGIGGEQYF.